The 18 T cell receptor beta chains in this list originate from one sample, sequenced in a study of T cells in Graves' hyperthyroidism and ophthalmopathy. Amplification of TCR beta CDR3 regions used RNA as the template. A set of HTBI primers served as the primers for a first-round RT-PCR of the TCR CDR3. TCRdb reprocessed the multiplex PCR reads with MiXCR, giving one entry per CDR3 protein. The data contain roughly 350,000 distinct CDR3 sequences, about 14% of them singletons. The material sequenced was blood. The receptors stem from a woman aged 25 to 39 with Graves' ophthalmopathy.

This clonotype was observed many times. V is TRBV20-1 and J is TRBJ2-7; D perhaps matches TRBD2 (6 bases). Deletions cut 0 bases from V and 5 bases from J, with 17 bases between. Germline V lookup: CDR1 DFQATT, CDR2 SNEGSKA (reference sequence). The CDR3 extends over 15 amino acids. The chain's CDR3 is CSARDPWRGGDEQYF. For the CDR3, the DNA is TGCAGTGCTAGAGATCCCTGGAGGGGTGGAGACGAGCAGTACTTC.

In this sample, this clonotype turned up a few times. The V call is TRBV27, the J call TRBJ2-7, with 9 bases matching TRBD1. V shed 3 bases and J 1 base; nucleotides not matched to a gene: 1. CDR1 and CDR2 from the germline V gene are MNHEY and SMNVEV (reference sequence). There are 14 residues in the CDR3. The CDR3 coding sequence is TGTGCCAGCAGTTTCGACAGGGGGTCCTACGAGCAGTACTTC. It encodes CASSFDRGSYEQYF.

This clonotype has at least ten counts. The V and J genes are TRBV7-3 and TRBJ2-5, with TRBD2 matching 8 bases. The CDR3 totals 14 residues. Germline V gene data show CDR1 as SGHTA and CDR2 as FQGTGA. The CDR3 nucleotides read TGTACCTTGGGAGCGGGGGCTCAGATTTGGACCCAGTACTTC. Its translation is CTLGAGAQIWTQYF.

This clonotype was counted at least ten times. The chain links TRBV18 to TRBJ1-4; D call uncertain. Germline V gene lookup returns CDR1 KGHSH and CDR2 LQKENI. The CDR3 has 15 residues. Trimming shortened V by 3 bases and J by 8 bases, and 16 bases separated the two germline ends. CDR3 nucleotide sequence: TGTGCCAGCTCACCCGCCGGGCCACCGGAGGAAAAACTGTTTTTT. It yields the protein CASSPAGPPEEKLFF.

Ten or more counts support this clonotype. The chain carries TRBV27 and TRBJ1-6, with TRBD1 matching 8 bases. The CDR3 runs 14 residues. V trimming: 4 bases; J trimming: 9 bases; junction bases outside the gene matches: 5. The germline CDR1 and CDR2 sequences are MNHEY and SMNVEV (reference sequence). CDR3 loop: CASSSTGGGSPLHF. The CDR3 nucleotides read TGTGCCAGCAGTTCCACAGGGGGGGGTTCACCCCTCCACTTT.

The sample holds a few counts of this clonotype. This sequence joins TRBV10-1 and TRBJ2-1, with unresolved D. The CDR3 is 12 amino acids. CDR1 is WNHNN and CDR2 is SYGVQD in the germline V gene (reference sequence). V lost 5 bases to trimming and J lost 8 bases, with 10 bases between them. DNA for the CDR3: TGCGCCAGCAGTCTAACATCGCATGAGCAGTTCTTC. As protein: CASSLTSHEQFF.

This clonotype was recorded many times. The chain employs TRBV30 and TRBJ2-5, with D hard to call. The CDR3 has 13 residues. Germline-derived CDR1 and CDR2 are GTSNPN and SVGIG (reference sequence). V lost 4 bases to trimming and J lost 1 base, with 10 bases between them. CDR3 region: CAWTPSSQETQYF. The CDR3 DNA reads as TGTGCCTGGACCCCCTCGAGCCAAGAGACCCAGTACTTC.

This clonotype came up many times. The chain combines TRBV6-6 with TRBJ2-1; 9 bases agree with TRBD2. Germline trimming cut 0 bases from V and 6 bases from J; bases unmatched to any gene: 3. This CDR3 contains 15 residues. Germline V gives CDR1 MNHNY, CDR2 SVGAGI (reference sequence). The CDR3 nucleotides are TGTGCCAGCAGTTACTCGACACTAGCGGGCAATGAGCAGTTCTTC. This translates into CASSYSTLAGNEQFF.

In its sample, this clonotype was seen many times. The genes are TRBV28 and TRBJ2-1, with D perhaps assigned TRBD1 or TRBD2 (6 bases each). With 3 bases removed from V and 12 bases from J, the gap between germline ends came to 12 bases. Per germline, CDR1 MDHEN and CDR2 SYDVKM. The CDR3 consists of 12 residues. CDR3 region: CASSLIRGGQFF. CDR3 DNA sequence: TGTGCCAGCAGTTTGATCAGGGGAGGGCAGTTCTTC.

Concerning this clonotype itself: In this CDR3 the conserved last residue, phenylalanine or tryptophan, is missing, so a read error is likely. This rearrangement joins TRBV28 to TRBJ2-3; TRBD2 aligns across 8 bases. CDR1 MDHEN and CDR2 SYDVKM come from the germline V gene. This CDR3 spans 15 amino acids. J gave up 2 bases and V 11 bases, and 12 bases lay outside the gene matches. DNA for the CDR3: TGTGCCGAGAGCGGGGGCGTCGATTCCACAGATACGCAGTATTCT. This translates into CAESGGVDSTDTQYS.

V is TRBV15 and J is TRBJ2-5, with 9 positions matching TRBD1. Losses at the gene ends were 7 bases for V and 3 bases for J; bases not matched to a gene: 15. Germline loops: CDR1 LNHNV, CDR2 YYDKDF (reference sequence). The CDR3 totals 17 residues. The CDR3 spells CATIPGQGRGIKETQYF. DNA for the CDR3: TGTGCCACCATCCCGGGACAGGGACGGGGAATAAAAGAGACCCAGTACTTC.

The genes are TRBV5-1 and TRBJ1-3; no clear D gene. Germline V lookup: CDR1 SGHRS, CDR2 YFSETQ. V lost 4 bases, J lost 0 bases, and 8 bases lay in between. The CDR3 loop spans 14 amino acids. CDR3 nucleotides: TGCGCCAGCAGCAATAGTCTCTCTGGAAACACCATATATTTT. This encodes CASSNSLSGNTIYF.

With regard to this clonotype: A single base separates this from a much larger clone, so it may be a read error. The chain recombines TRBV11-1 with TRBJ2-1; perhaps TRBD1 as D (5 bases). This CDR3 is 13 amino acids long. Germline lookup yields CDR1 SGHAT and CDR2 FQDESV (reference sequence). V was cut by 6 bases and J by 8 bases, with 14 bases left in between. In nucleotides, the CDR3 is TGTGCCAGCAGAGACAGTCCCCGCGATGAGCAGTTCTTC. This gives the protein CASRDSPRDEQFF.

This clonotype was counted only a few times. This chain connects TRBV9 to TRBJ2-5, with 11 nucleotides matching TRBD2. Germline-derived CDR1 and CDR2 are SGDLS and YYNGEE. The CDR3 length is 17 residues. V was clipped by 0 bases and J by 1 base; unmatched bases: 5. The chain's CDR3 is CASSVDTSGGLQETQYF. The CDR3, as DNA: TGTGCCAGCAGCGTAGATACTAGCGGGGGTCTCCAAGAGACCCAGTACTTC.

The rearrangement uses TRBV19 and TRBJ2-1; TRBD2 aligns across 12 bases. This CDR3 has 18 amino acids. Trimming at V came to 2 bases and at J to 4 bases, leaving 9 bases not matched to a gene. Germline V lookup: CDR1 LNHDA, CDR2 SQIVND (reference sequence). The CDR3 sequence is CASSIRPSGGAGYNEQFF. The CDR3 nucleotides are TGTGCCAGTAGTATACGTCCTAGCGGGGGGGCGGGTTACAATGAGCAGTTCTTC.

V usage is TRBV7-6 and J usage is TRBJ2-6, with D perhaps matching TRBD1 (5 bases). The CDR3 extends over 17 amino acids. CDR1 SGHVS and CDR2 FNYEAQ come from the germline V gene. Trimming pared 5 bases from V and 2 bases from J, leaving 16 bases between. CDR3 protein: CASSQDSVLAGANVLTF. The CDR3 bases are TGTGCCAGCAGCCAAGACAGCGTCCTGGCTGGGGCCAACGTCCTGACTTTC.

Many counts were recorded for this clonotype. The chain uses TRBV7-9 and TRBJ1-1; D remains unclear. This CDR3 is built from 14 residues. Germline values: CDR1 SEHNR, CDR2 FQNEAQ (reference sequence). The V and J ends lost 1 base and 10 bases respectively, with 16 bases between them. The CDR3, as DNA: TGTGCCAGCAGCTTAGAGGGCCGGACTGGGCGAGCTTTCTTT. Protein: CASSLEGRTGRAFF.

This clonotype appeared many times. The CDR3 sequence: CASSARDPREQYF. The CDR3, as DNA: TGTGCCAGCAGTGCCCGGGACCCCCGGGAGCAGTACTTC. The chain has TRBV6-1 and TRBJ2-7; D assignment may be TRBD1 or TRBD2 (5 bases each). The germline gives CDR1 MNHNS, CDR2 SASEGT. Trimming shortened V by 4 bases and J by 7 bases, and 14 bases separated the two germline ends. The CDR3 consists of 13 residues.